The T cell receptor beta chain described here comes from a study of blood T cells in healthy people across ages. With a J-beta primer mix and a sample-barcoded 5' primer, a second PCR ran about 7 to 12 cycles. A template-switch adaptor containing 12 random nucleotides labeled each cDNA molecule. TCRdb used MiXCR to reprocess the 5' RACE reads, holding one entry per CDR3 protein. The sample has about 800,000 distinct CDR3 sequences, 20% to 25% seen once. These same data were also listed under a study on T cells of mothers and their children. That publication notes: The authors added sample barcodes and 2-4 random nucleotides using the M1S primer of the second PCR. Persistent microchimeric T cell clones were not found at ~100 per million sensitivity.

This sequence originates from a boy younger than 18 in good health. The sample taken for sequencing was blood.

The DNA of the CDR3 is TGTGCCAGCAGCCAATGGACAGGGTTCGCCTACGAGCAGTACTTC. It codes for CASSQWTGFAYEQYF. J is TRBJ2-1 and V is TRBV3-1; 8 positions agree with TRBD1. The DNA matches TRBJ2-7 better at its end, which makes the J call doubtful. CDR3 length equals 15 residues. Germline loops: CDR1 LGHDT, CDR2 YNNKEL (reference sequence).